In its sample, the clone carrying this TCR beta chain was seen once. This entry comes from a study of Graves' ophthalmopathy and Graves' hyperthyroidism. Study background: Peripheral blood samples were taken at initial diagnosis, before any treatment.

Ophthalmopathy-affected donors exhibited moderate-to-severe activity, CAS ≥3, NOSPECS ≥4, and duration under 3 months. Amplified TCR beta CDR3 regions were obtained using RNA transcripts as template. Investigators did first-round RT-PCR with HTBI primers, then second-round multiplex PCR. TCRdb reprocessed the multiplex PCR reads with MiXCR, giving one entry per CDR3 protein. Among over 200,000 distinct CDR3 sequences listed, about 32% were seen once. Germline values: CDR1 SGHVS, CDR2 FQNEAQ. With 1 base removed from V and 3 bases from J, the gap between germline ends came to 15 bases. CDR3 length: 16 residues.

Source material: peripheral blood. The chain employs TRBV7-8 and TRBJ1-1, with D uncertain. This sequence was found in a man in his fifties with Graves' ophthalmopathy. CDR3 protein: CASSLVAQARYTEAFF. The CDR3 DNA sequence: TGTGCCAGCAGCTTAGTGGCTCAGGCCCGTTACACTGAAGCTTTCTTT.